The 27 T cell receptor beta chains presented below share a single source sample, sequenced in a study of T cell responses to AZD1222 COVID-19 vaccine. Assay used: immunoSEQ multiplex PCR; TCRdb lists only in-frame clones, some missing. In the table there are roughly 190,000 clones, over 90% of which are singletons. Source: peripheral blood, taken on day 0 of AZD1222 vaccination. The receptors here all came from an adult in good health.

V usage is TRBV5-1 and J usage is TRBJ1-1, with 8 bases that match TRBD1. J was trimmed by 6 bases and V by 0 bases; bases with no gene match: 7. CDR1 and CDR2 from the germline V gene are SGHRS and YFSETQ. This CDR3 region has 15 residues. The CDR3 sequence is CASSLDSGGPSEAFF. Here the CDR3 DNA reads TGCGCCAGCAGCTTGGATTCAGGGGGCCCTTCTGAAGCTTTCTTT.

V usage is TRBV5-4 and J usage is TRBJ2-7, with 13 bases identical to TRBD2. Germline trimming cut 3 bases from V and 4 bases from J; bases unmatched to any gene: 4. The CDR3 is 15 residues long. Germline V gene data show CDR1 as SGHNT and CDR2 as YYREEE (reference sequence). CDR3 region: CASSSSLAGGYEQYF. CDR3 nucleotides: TGTGCCAGCAGCTCTTCACTAGCGGGGGGGTACGAGCAGTACTTC.

This chain joins TRBV9 and TRBJ1-6; D remains ambiguous. The CDR3 contains 14 residues. Germline V CDR1 and CDR2: SGDLS, YYNGEE. V lost 5 bases, J lost 10 bases, and 16 bases lay in between. The chain's CDR3 is CASSYLELGSPLHF. CDR3 nucleotides: TGTGCCAGCAGTTACCTCGAATTGGGATCACCCCTCCACTTT.

The rearrangement links TRBV7-9 to TRBJ1-1; D might be TRBD1 (6 bases). The CDR3 contains 12 residues. The ends were cut back, 1 base at V and 10 bases at J, with 10 bases in the middle. CDR1 and CDR2 from the germline V gene are SEHNR and FQNEAQ (reference sequence). CDR3 protein: CASSLGPQGAFF. The CDR3 bases are TGTGCCAGCAGCTTAGGTCCACAGGGAGCTTTCTTT.

This rearrangement joins TRBV9 to TRBJ2-7; D perhaps matches TRBD1 (6 bases). The CDR3 covers 16 residues. V gave up 4 bases and J gave up 1 base, with 18 bases separating them. Germline CDR1 SGDLS, CDR2 YYNGEE. The CDR3 protein is CASSPRQGLFSYEQYF. The DNA for the CDR3 is TGTGCCAGCAGCCCGAGGCAGGGGTTGTTTTCCTACGAGCAGTACTTC. The whole variable domain, remainder taken from reference TRBV9 and TRBJ2-7, is DSGVTQTPKHLITATGQRVTLRCSPRSGDLSVYWYQQSLDQGLQFLIQYYNGEERAKGNILERFSAQQFPDLHSELNLSSLELGDSALYFCASSPRQGLFSYEQYFGPGTRLTVT.

V gene TRBV6-5 combines with J gene TRBJ2-2, with a weak D call TRBD2 (6 bases). This CDR3 contains 15 residues. From germline, CDR1 is MNHEY and CDR2 SVGAGI. V lost 6 bases and J lost 1, with 12 bases in between. In nucleotides, the CDR3 is TGTGCCAGCAGGGTGGCGGGGATGAACACCGGGGAGCTGTTTTTT. This translates into CASRVAGMNTGELFF.

The genes are TRBV5-1 and TRBJ1-1; 10 bases match TRBD1. Trimming at V came to 4 bases and at J to 10 bases, leaving 10 bases not matched to a gene. Per germline, CDR1 SGHRS and CDR2 YFSETQ. CDR3 length: 14 residues. CDR3 sequence reads: CASSRGQGIKTAFF. In DNA, the CDR3 is TGCGCCAGCAGCCGGGGACAGGGGATTAAGACAGCTTTCTTT.

This clone was observed a handful of times. This chain connects TRBV2 to TRBJ2-7, with 9 positions matching TRBD1. CDR1 is SNHLY, CDR2 FYNNEI, per germline. This CDR3 has 14 residues. V was clipped by 7 bases and J by 4 bases; unmatched bases: 8. The CDR3 spells CASKAPGQGYEQYF. The CDR3 nucleotides are TGTGCCAGCAAAGCCCCGGGACAGGGATACGAGCAGTACTTC.

V usage is TRBV19 and J usage is TRBJ1-6; TRBD1 matches 7 bases. This CDR3 is 14 amino acids long. V was pared by 9 bases and J by 9 bases, with 11 bases of the junction left unmatched. Germline CDR1 reads LNHDA; CDR2 reads SQIVND (reference sequence). DNA for the CDR3: TGTGCCAGCCAGGGGGTACTAGGGGTTTCACCCCTCCACTTT. It is translated as CASQGVLGVSPLHF.

The chain has TRBV27 and TRBJ1-6; D is unclear. Germline CDR1 reads MNHEY; CDR2 reads SMNVEV (reference sequence). The CDR3 extends over 19 amino acids. Trimming left V 1 base short and J 0 bases short, with 16 bases between. The CDR3 spells CASSLWMRLKTSYNSPLHF. The CDR3 region has the DNA TGTGCCAGCAGTTTATGGATGCGGCTTAAAACCTCCTATAATTCACCCCTCCACTTT.

The chain joins TRBV4-1 to TRBJ2-3, with D unresolved. Germline loops: CDR1 MGHRA, CDR2 YSYEKL. CDR3 length: 12 residues. Trimming removed 3 bases from V and 0 bases from J, with 1 base in between. The CDR3 DNA reads TGCGCCAGCAGCCATAGCACAGATACGCAGTATTTT. Translating it yields CASSHSTDTQYF.

V and J are TRBV5-6 and TRBJ1-2, with 8 positions matching TRBD1. This CDR3 has 15 residues. V dropped 3 bases and J dropped 4; count of bases not matched to a gene: 8. Germline V gene lookup returns CDR1 SGHDT and CDR2 YYEEEE. The CDR3 region has the DNA TGTGCCAGCAGCTCTGCCCTGGGACAGGTCTATGGCTACACCTTC. The encoded protein is CASSSALGQVYGYTF.

This chain uses TRBV19 with TRBJ2-1; D ambiguous. This CDR3 comprises 13 residues. The V gene's germline CDR1 is LNHDA and CDR2 SQIVND (reference sequence). Trimming took 1 base from V and 6 from J, leaving 7 bases between them. The CDR3 nucleotides read TGTGCCAGTAGTATAGCTCTTAGCAATGAGCAGTTCTTC. Residues: CASSIALSNEQFF.

The V call is TRBV5-1, the J call TRBJ1-4, with D perhaps TRBD1 (6 bases). CDR1 is SGHRS, CDR2 YFSETQ, per germline. V lost 2 bases, J lost 3 bases, and 11 bases lay in between. The CDR3 runs 15 residues. The CDR3 sequence: CASSFLGASNEKLFF. CDR3 sequence (DNA): TGCGCCAGCAGCTTTCTGGGGGCGTCTAATGAAAAACTGTTTTTT.

CDR3 sequence reads: CASSLGLAGGSYYNEQFF. The CDR3 region has the DNA TGTGCCAGCAGCTTAGGGCTAGCGGGAGGCTCCTACTACAATGAGCAGTTCTTC. V usage is TRBV7-9 and J usage is TRBJ2-1; 11 bases align to TRBD2. The CDR3 runs 18 residues. Germline CDR1 SEHNR, CDR2 FQNEAQ (reference sequence). V gave up 1 base and J gave up 3 bases; unmatched junction bases: 8.

This chain uses TRBV5-1 with TRBJ1-5; 7 nucleotides match TRBD1. This CDR3 has 15 amino acids. CDR1 and CDR2 from the germline V gene are SGHRS and YFSETQ. Trimming took 2 bases from V and 3 from J; bases not matched to a gene: 5. CDR3 nucleotide sequence: TGCGCCAGCAGCTTAAACACAGGGGACAATCAGCCCCAGCATTTT. It codes for CASSLNTGDNQPQHF.

This chain connects TRBV9 to TRBJ1-2, with no clear D. The CDR3 loop spans 16 amino acids. CDR1 is SGDLS and CDR2 is YYNGEE in the germline V gene. Trimming removed 0 bases at V and 4 bases at J, with 16 bases between. The CDR3 bases are TGTGCCAGCAGCGTAGCTTCCCCGGGGTCGGGCTATGGCTACACCTTC. As protein: CASSVASPGSGYGYTF.

V usage is TRBV12-5 and J usage is TRBJ2-1; the match to TRBD1 covers 8 bases. CDR3 length: 14 residues. The germline V gene encodes CDR1 LGHNT and CDR2 FRNRAP. V lost 4 bases and J lost 6; bases outside the gene matches: 5. The CDR3 loop is CASGYRGQGNEQFF. The CDR3, as DNA: TGTGCTAGTGGTTATAGAGGACAGGGCAATGAGCAGTTCTTC. Supplemented by reference TRBV12-5 and TRBJ2-1, the full variable domain reads DARVTQTPRHKVTEMGQEVTMRCQPILGHNTVFWYRQTMMQGLELLAYFRNRAPLDDSGMPKDRFSAEMPDATLATLKIQPSEPRDSAVYFCASGYRGQGNEQFFGPGTRLTVL.

The rearrangement joins TRBV6-5 to TRBJ1-2; 9 bases align to TRBD1. This CDR3 contains 14 residues. V lost 2 bases and J lost 7; bases outside the gene matches: 5. Germline V gene lookup returns CDR1 MNHEY and CDR2 SVGAGI. DNA for the CDR3: TGTGCCAGCAGTTACCGGACAGGGGCGGGTGGCTACACCTTC. Its translation: CASSYRTGAGGYTF.

This chain joins TRBV19 and TRBJ2-1, with 10 bases lining up with TRBD1. V was clipped by 9 bases and J by 3 bases; unmatched bases: 5. CDR1 is LNHDA, CDR2 SQIVND, per germline (reference sequence). The CDR3 length is 14 residues. Here the CDR3 reads CASDRGQVYNEQFF. CDR3 DNA: TGTGCCAGCGACAGGGGGCAGGTCTACAATGAGCAGTTCTTC. The whole variable domain, remainder taken from reference TRBV19 and TRBJ2-1, is DGGITQSPKYLFRKEGQNVTLSCEQNLNHDAMYWYRQDPGQGLRLIYYSQIVNDFQKGDIAEGYSVSREKKESFPLTVTSAQKNPTAFYLCASDRGQVYNEQFFGPGTRLTVL.

The CDR3 sequence is CATSRGKNYGYTF. The CDR3 DNA sequence: TGTGCCACCAGCAGGGGTAAAAACTATGGCTACACCTTC. The rearrangement joins TRBV15 to TRBJ1-2, with D uncertain. Germline V gene data show CDR1 as LNHNV and CDR2 as YYDKDF (reference sequence). The CDR3 runs 13 residues. The ends were cut back, 3 bases at V and 2 bases at J, with 7 bases in the middle.

This rearrangement joins TRBV6-5 to TRBJ1-1; D not resolved. Trimming stripped 7 bases from V and 1 base from J, with 16 bases between. There are 15 residues in the CDR3. CDR1 is MNHEY and CDR2 is SVGAGI in the germline V gene. The CDR3 region is CASTYDGRGNTEAFF. The CDR3 DNA follows: TGTGCCAGCACCTACGACGGACGGGGGAACACTGAAGCTTTCTTT.

The chain links TRBV28 to TRBJ1-4, with 7 bases aligning to TRBD1. CDR1 is MDHEN and CDR2 is SYDVKM in the germline V gene. The CDR3 extends over 15 amino acids. The junction had 6 bases not matched to a gene; V was cut back by 4 bases and J by 4 bases. The CDR3 DNA reads as TGTGCCAGCAGTTCCGGCGGGACAGATAATGAAAAACTGTTTTTT. It is translated as CASSSGGTDNEKLFF.

This chain joins TRBV28 and TRBJ1-4; weak D call: TRBD1 (6 bases). Per germline, CDR1 MDHEN and CDR2 SYDVKM. There are 14 residues in the CDR3. V lost 3 bases and J 2 bases, leaving 7 bases between the germline ends. The CDR3 reads CASSFGGTNEKLFF. DNA for the CDR3: TGTGCCAGCAGTTTCGGGGGCACTAATGAAAAACTGTTTTTT.

V is TRBV29-1 and J is TRBJ1-1; D uncertain. V lost 7 bases and J 1 base, leaving 10 bases between the germline ends. Germline-derived CDR1 and CDR2 are SQVTM and ANQGSEA. The CDR3 runs 12 residues. The CDR3 DNA sequence: TGCAGCGCTCCGGATGGGAACACTGAAGCTTTCTTT. Translation: CSAPDGNTEAFF.

The V call is TRBV7-9, the J call TRBJ1-5, with D possibly TRBD1 on 6 matching bases. The CDR3 is made up of 15 amino acids. Germline CDR1 is SEHNR and CDR2 is FQNEAQ (reference sequence). Trimming removed 5 bases at V and 7 bases at J, with 18 bases between. This CDR3 reads CASSREGGVGQPQHF. The DNA of the CDR3 is TGTGCCAGCAGCAGGGAAGGGGGAGTGGGCCAGCCCCAGCATTTT.

The chain is built from TRBV5-6 and TRBJ1-2; D is undetermined. The CDR3 loop spans 14 amino acids. V lost 0 bases, J lost 3 bases, and 9 bases lay in between. CDR1 and CDR2 from the germline V gene are SGHDT and YYEEEE. The CDR3 bases are TGTGCCAGCAGCTTGGGATATAGGGACTATGGCTACACCTTC. Its translation: CASSLGYRDYGYTF.